This TCR beta chain was sequenced during a study of blood T cell repertoires in COVID-19. Study information: COVID-19 samples collected from the United States, Italy and Spain covered acute and convalescent phases. T cells, B-cell-depleted T cells, or PBMCs supplied cDNA or gDNA.

In the original analysis: Estimation of nucleated cell counts was performed using reference gene primer amplification. Clones were read by immunoSEQ multiplex PCR, and TCRdb kept only the in-frame ones, dropping some. V and J calls and clone size follow that table, whereas D and trimming were derived from the DNA. The data hold about 190,000 clones, with approximately 79% observed a single time. This clone showed up just once. The sequence was collected from a man between 45 and 60 years old who had recovered from COVID-19. The sequenced material came from peripheral blood.

This chain's CDR3 is CASSLQDSYTEAFF. As DNA, the CDR3 is TGCGCCAGCAGCTTGCAAGACAGCTACACTGAAGCTTTCTTT. The V gene is TRBV5-1, the J gene TRBJ1-1, with D tentatively TRBD1 (5 bases). The germline gives CDR1 SGHRS, CDR2 YFSETQ. This CDR3 spans 14 amino acids. V lost 1 base and J lost 3, with 10 bases in between. The variable domain in full, completed from reference TRBV5-1 and TRBJ1-1, reads KAGVTQTPRYLIKTRGQQVTLSCSPISGHRSVSWYQQTPGQGLQFLFEYFSETQRNKGNFPGRFSGRQFSNSRSEMNVSTLELGDSALYLCASSLQDSYTEAFFGQGTRLTVV.